The 31 T cell receptor beta chains in this list originate from one sample, sequenced in a study of TIL therapy for anti-PD-1-resistant metastatic lung cancer. This sample's time point: pre-treatment sample, taken before nivolumab and TIL therapy. The immunoSEQ assay was v3. Repertoires were generated with immunoSEQ multiplex PCR, while TCRdb's copy carries only in-frame clones and drops some. The sample holds roughly 23,000 clones; about three quarters are singletons and the top ten take around 1.8%. The source was blood, collected at baseline. These receptors all come from a person between 25 and 80 years old with non-small cell lung cancer.

The chain combines TRBV9 with TRBJ2-1; 9 nucleotides agree with TRBD2. This CDR3 is built from 16 residues. V shed 4 bases, J shed 4 bases, and the junction held 9 bases outside the gene matches. Germline CDR1 is SGDLS and CDR2 is YYNGEE. The DNA for the CDR3 is TGTGCCAGCAGCCCTTTGGCGGGAGGGCCGTACAATGAGCAGTTCTTC. Translation gives CASSPLAGGPYNEQFF.

V usage is TRBV6-2 or TRBV6-3 and J usage is TRBJ1-1; D gene ambiguous. The CDR3 spans 11 residues. CDR1 is MNHEY and CDR2 is SVGEGT in the germline V gene. Trimming stripped 3 bases from V and 4 bases from J, with 3 bases between. This CDR3 reads CASSYPTEAFF. For the CDR3, the DNA is TGTGCCAGCAGTTATCCCACTGAAGCTTTCTTT.

J is TRBJ2-4 and V is TRBV15; either TRBD1 or TRBD2 may fit D (5 bases each). The germline V gene has CDR1 LNHNV and CDR2 YYDKDF (reference sequence). V was cut by 4 bases and J by 5 bases, with 12 bases left in between. The CDR3 sequence is 14 residues long. The CDR3 nucleotides are TGTGCCACCAGCACCGGGACGCTTCAAAACATTCAGTACTTC. Its protein product is CATSTGTLQNIQYF.

V and J are TRBV30 and TRBJ1-3; tentative D call: TRBD1 (5 bases). CDR3 length: 13 residues. CDR1 is GTSNPN, CDR2 SVGIG, per germline (reference sequence). V lost 8 bases, J lost 0 bases, and 11 bases lay in between. CDR3 sequence: CARAGSSGNTIYF. The CDR3, as DNA: TGTGCCCGTGCAGGGAGCTCTGGAAACACCATATATTTT. Based on the CDR3 plus reference TRBV30 and TRBJ1-3, the full variable domain is SQTIHQWPATLVQPVGSPLSLECTVEGTSNPNLYWYRQAAGRGLQLLFYSVGIGQISSEVPQNLSASRPQDRQFILSSKKLLLSDSGFYLCARAGSSGNTIYFGEGSWLTVV.

The genes are TRBV21-1 and TRBJ2-7. TRBV21-1 is labeled a pseudogene. CDR3 length: 13 residues. The CDR3 protein is CASSKPTSYEQYF. CDR3 coding DNA: TGTGCCAGCAGCAAACCGACGAGTTACGAGCAGTACTTC.

The J gene is TRBJ1-1, the V gene TRBV2; TRBD1 matches at 10 bases. CDR1 SNHLY and CDR2 FYNNEI come from the germline V gene. V gave up 7 bases and J gave up 13 bases; unmatched junction bases: 15. CDR3 length: 14 residues. In nucleotides, the CDR3 is TGTGCCAGCATGAGATTCCGGGACAGGGGTGTTGTTTTCTTT. This encodes CASMRFRDRGVVFF.

The genes are TRBV7-8 and TRBJ1-3; D ambiguous. The CDR3 extends over 13 amino acids. CDR1 and CDR2 from the germline V gene are SGHVS and FQNEAQ. Trimming cost V 5 bases and J 4 bases, with 9 bases left between them. CDR3 DNA: TGTGCCAGCAGCCGAAGGCCCGGAAACACCATATATTTT. Its protein product is CASSRRPGNTIYF.

This chain links TRBV10-3 with TRBJ2-7; the match to TRBD1 covers 10 bases. Trimming at V came to 11 bases and at J to 3 bases, leaving 7 bases not matched to a gene. The CDR3 spans 13 residues. Germline V gene lookup returns CDR1 ENHRY and CDR2 SYGVKD. CDR3 in DNA: TGTGCCGGGGGACAGGGGTTTAACTACGAGCAGTACTTC. Encoded protein: CAGGQGFNYEQYF.

In its sample, this clone was seen a few times. The chain joins TRBV29-1 to TRBJ1-6; a weak D match, TRBD1 (5 bases). The CDR3 covers 14 residues. CDR1 and CDR2 from the germline V gene are SQVTM and ANQGSEA. The ends were cut back, 6 bases at V and 8 bases at J, with 17 bases in the middle. This chain's CDR3 is CSVQNGGGDSPLHF. The CDR3, as DNA: TGCAGCGTGCAGAACGGGGGTGGCGATTCACCCCTCCACTTT.

In this sample, this clone turned up once. The genes are TRBV2 and TRBJ1-2, with D perhaps matching TRBD1 (5 bases). This CDR3 has 11 amino acids. V lost 8 bases and J lost 4, with 8 bases in between. The germline V gene encodes CDR1 SNHLY and CDR2 FYNNEI. The DNA for the CDR3 is TGTGCCAGCGGCCAGGGCTATGGCTACACCTTC. Protein: CASGQGYGYTF.

Details on this clone: One end of the junction fails to match germline, which may point to a read error. The V and J genes are TRBV5-1 and TRBJ2-7; TRBD1 matches at 9 bases. The CDR3 sequence is 14 residues long. The germline V gene has CDR1 SGHRS and CDR2 YFSETQ. CDR3 amino acids: CASSEGTGTHPSTW. The DNA for the CDR3 is TGCGCCAGCAGCGAGGGGACAGGGACGCACCCTTCGACGTGG.

This chain connects TRBV6-1 to TRBJ2-1, with D unclear. Deletions cut 0 bases from V and 7 bases from J, with 10 bases between. There are 14 residues in the CDR3. CDR1 and CDR2 (germline): MNHNS, SASEGT. In nucleotides, the CDR3 is TGTGCCAGCAGTGAAGCTGGGCGCAAGAATGAGCAGTTCTTC. Translated: CASSEAGRKNEQFF.

The chain recombines TRBV19 with TRBJ2-6; D ambiguous. The germline V gene encodes CDR1 LNHDA and CDR2 SQIVND (reference sequence). This CDR3 has 16 residues. V gave up 1 base and J gave up 0 bases, with 7 bases separating them. CDR3 protein: CASSIAVASGANVLTF. CDR3 in DNA: TGTGCCAGTAGTATAGCTGTCGCCTCTGGGGCCAACGTCCTGACTTTC.

CDR3: CATSRDSREQYF. The CDR3, as DNA: TGTGCCACCAGCAGAGATAGTAGGGAGCAGTACTTC. This rearrangement joins TRBV15 to TRBJ2-7; no clear D gene. CDR1 and CDR2 from the germline V gene are LNHNV and YYDKDF (reference sequence). Trimming took 0 bases from V and 7 from J, leaving 7 bases between them. CDR3 size: 12 residues.

The chain links TRBV18 to TRBJ2-3; D is unresolved. The V end was cut by 3 bases, the J end by 0 bases, with 10 bases between. This CDR3 spans 15 amino acids. Germline V gene sequence: CDR1 KGHSH, CDR2 LQKENI. The CDR3 region has the DNA TGTGCCAGCTCACCCAGAGGAATTAGCACAGATACGCAGTATTTT. This sequence encodes CASSPRGISTDTQYF.

The CDR3 sequence is CASSPDRATNYGYTF. CDR3 nucleotides: TGTGCCAGCAGCCCGGACAGGGCGACCAACTATGGCTACACCTTC. The V call is TRBV9, the J call TRBJ1-2, with 8 bases lining up with TRBD1. The CDR3 covers 15 residues. V trimming: 4 bases; J trimming: 2 bases; junction bases outside the gene matches: 7. Germline CDR1 SGDLS, CDR2 YYNGEE.

DNA of the CDR3: TGCGCCAGCAGCCAAGTAGTCGACAGATCAAACATTCAGTACTTC. It translates to CASSQVVDRSNIQYF. The chain uses TRBV4-1 and TRBJ2-4; D may be TRBD1 (5 bases). CDR3 length equals 15 residues. The V end was cut by 1 base, the J end by 6 bases, with 13 bases between. Germline CDR1 and CDR2: MGHRA and YSYEKL.

The chain recombines TRBV9 with TRBJ2-4; 11 bases align to TRBD2. CDR1 and CDR2 from the germline V gene are SGDLS and YYNGEE. The trim removed 2 bases at V and 6 bases at J, leaving 7 bases unmatched. The CDR3 spans 16 residues. CDR3: CASSVSSGRYRNIQYF. The CDR3 bases are TGTGCCAGCAGCGTTTCTAGCGGGAGGTACAGAAACATTCAGTACTTC. The full variable domain, completed using reference TRBV9 and TRBJ2-4, is DSGVTQTPKHLITATGQRVTLRCSPRSGDLSVYWYQQSLDQGLQFLIQYYNGEERAKGNILERFSAQQFPDLHSELNLSSLELGDSALYFCASSVSSGRYRNIQYFGAGTRLSVL.

The chain couples TRBV5-6 to TRBJ1-2; TRBD1 matches 8 bases. The V segment lost 9 bases and the J segment 4 bases; nucleotides outside the gene matches: 8. Germline V gene sequence: CDR1 SGHDT, CDR2 YYEEEE. The CDR3 covers 13 residues. CDR3 in DNA: TGTGCCACCTCACGGGACAGGTTCTATGGCTACACCTTC. Translated, it gives CATSRDRFYGYTF.

The table lists this clone with a few counts. The rearrangement links TRBV7-2 to TRBJ2-3; 9 bases align to TRBD2. CDR3 size: 18 residues. Unmatched junction bases numbered 15, after V lost 3 bases and J lost 5 bases. Germline CDR1 SGHTA, CDR2 FQGNSA. The CDR3 is CASSFDSNWAGGRDTQYF. The CDR3, as DNA: TGTGCCAGCAGCTTCGATTCTAATTGGGCGGGGGGGCGAGATACGCAGTATTTT.

The sample holds one count of this clone. Here the CDR3 DNA reads TGCGCCAGCAGAGAGGGGCTAGCGGGAGTGGGCTACGAGCAGTACTTC. Translated, it gives CASREGLAGVGYEQYF. The chain joins TRBV5-1 to TRBJ2-7; TRBD2 aligns across 10 bases. Germline CDR1 and CDR2: SGHRS and YFSETQ. V lost 5 bases and J lost 3; bases outside the gene matches: 11. The CDR3 is made up of 16 amino acids.

Here the CDR3 DNA reads TGTGCCAGCAGAGCGGGATATGGCACCGGGGAGCTGTTTTTT. Translating gives CASRAGYGTGELFF. The chain employs TRBV25-1 and TRBJ2-2; 7 bases agree with TRBD2. The CDR3 has 14 residues. J gave up 4 bases and V 6 bases, and 5 bases lay outside the gene matches. CDR1 is MGHDK and CDR2 is SYGVNS in the germline V gene.

This clone was counted a few times. V gene TRBV5-1 combines with J gene TRBJ1-1, with D unclear. The CDR3 sequence is 13 residues long. Germline V lookup: CDR1 SGHRS, CDR2 YFSETQ. V was shortened by 2 bases and J by 3 bases, with 8 bases between the two germline ends. Here the CDR3 DNA reads TGCGCCAGCAGCTTCGGTCAGCACACTGAAGCTTTCTTT. Protein product: CASSFGQHTEAFF.

This clone was observed once. The chain joins TRBV7-6 to TRBJ2-7, with 8 bases lining up with TRBD2. V lost 3 bases and J lost 6; bases outside the gene matches: 4. Germline CDR1 and CDR2: SGHVS and FNYEAQ. This CDR3 is built from 13 residues. In nucleotides, the CDR3 is TGTGCCAGCAGCTTGGGACTAGTGGGCGAGCAGTACTTC. Protein: CASSLGLVGEQYF.

The V and J genes are TRBV2 and TRBJ2-2; D may be TRBD1 or TRBD2 (5 bases each). CDR3 length: 13 residues. Germline CDR1 reads SNHLY; CDR2 reads FYNNEI. Trimming pared 11 bases from V and 2 bases from J, leaving 12 bases between. For the CDR3, the DNA is TGTGCCGGTGCTAGGGACAACACCGGGGAGCTGTTTTTT. Its translation: CAGARDNTGELFF. Full variable domain (missing parts from reference TRBV2 and TRBJ2-2): EPEVTQTPSHQVTQMGQEVILRCVPISNHLYFYWYRQILGQKVEFLVSFYNNEISEKSEIFDDQFSVERPDGSNFTLKIRSTKLEDSAMYFCAGARDNTGELFFGEGSRLTVL.

The gene calls are TRBV4-2 and TRBJ2-5; tentative D call: TRBD1 (5 bases). The CDR3 has 17 amino acids. Trimming took 3 bases from V and 1 from J, leaving 18 bases between them. CDR1 is LGHNA, CDR2 YNFKEQ, per germline. CDR3 coding DNA: TGTGCCAGCAGCCAGGGTTCCGGTTCTAGGGGCCAAGAGACCCAGTACTTC. This sequence encodes CASSQGSGSRGQETQYF.

CDR3 sequence reads: CATTMNAGDLYGYTF. The CDR3, as DNA: TGTGCCACTACGATGAATGCAGGGGACCTATATGGCTACACCTTC. This chain links TRBV19 with TRBJ1-2, with D perhaps matching TRBD1 (6 bases). Looked up from germline, CDR1 is LNHDA and CDR2 is SQIVND (reference sequence). The CDR3 is 15 amino acids. Trimming removed 10 bases at V and 5 bases at J, with 23 bases between.

V and J are TRBV6-5 and TRBJ1-2, with D hard to call. The CDR3 covers 11 residues. V was shortened by 8 bases and J by 6 bases, with 10 bases between the two germline ends. Per the germline V gene, CDR1 is MNHEY and CDR2 is SVGAGI. The CDR3 loop is CASGLRHGYTF. For the CDR3, the DNA is TGTGCCAGCGGCCTAAGGCATGGCTACACCTTC.

V and J are TRBV9 and TRBJ2-3; D is uncertain. The CDR3 totals 16 residues. Looked up from germline, CDR1 is SGDLS and CDR2 is YYNGEE. Trimming removed 0 bases at V and 5 bases at J, with 16 bases between. The CDR3 region is CASSVAESPWIDTQYF. CDR3 DNA sequence: TGTGCCAGCAGCGTAGCTGAGTCCCCCTGGATAGATACGCAGTATTTT.

This chain joins TRBV2 and TRBJ2-7, with D perhaps TRBD1 (6 bases). This CDR3 has 13 amino acids. Trimming took off 5 bases at V and 3 bases at J, with 11 bases between the two ends. Germline values: CDR1 SNHLY, CDR2 FYNNEI. The CDR3: CASSIGGLYEQYF. DNA of the CDR3: TGTGCCAGCAGTATTGGGGGCCTCTACGAGCAGTACTTC.

The chain combines TRBV30 with TRBJ1-1; D unresolved. There are 11 residues in the CDR3. Germline CDR1 reads GTSNPN; CDR2 reads SVGIG (reference sequence). V dropped 2 bases and J dropped 5 bases, with 6 bases sitting between them. The CDR3 spells CAWSRQTEAFF. The CDR3 DNA reads TGTGCCTGGAGTCGCCAGACTGAAGCTTTCTTT.